This TCR beta chain was sequenced in a study of T cell responses to AZD1222 COVID-19 vaccine. The study, taken as a whole, reports: White British ancestry dominated among donors, who included more females, and clonal diversity was possibly underestimated.

Per germline, CDR1 MNHEY and CDR2 SMNVEV (reference sequence). Trimming pared 8 bases from V and 2 bases from J, leaving 19 bases between. The CDR3 loop spans 16 amino acids. This clone was recorded only once. Its antigen is not identified. Assay: immunoSEQ multiplex PCR; the TCRdb copy retains only in-frame clones and omits some. The sample records some 130,000 clones, around 87% being singletons. The source of this sequence is an adult in good health. The specimen comprised peripheral blood, sampled on day 0 of AZD1222 vaccination. The chain recombines TRBV27 with TRBJ1-3; the D gene is possibly TRBD1 (5 bases). CDR3 in DNA: TGTGCCAGCGGATCCCTTGAGGGGCGGGCTGGAAACACCATATATTTT. Its translation is CASGSLEGRAGNTIYF.